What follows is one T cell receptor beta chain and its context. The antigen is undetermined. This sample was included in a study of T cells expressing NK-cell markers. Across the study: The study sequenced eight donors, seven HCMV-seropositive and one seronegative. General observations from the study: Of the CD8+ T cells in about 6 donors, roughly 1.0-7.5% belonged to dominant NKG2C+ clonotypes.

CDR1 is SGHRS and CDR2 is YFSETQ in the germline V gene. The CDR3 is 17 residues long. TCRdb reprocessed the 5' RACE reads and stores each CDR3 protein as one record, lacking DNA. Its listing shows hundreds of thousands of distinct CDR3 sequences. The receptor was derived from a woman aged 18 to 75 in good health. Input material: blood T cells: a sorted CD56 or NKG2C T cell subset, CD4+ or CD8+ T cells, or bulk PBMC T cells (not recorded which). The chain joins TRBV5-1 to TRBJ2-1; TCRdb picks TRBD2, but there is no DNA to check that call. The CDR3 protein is CASSPRLAGGQYNEQFF.